This T cell receptor beta chain was captured in a study of T cell changes during pregnancy in multiple sclerosis. The length of the CDR3 is 13 residues. V lost 6 bases and J 2 bases, leaving 8 bases between the germline ends. Germline CDR1 is MNHNS and CDR2 is SASEGT. This clone occurred once. Sequencing was performed with immunoSEQ multiplex PCR; in TCRdb, only in-frame clones are kept and a portion is missing. The table has about 68,000 clones, 75% to 95% seen once. The rearrangement joins TRBV6-1 to TRBJ1-5; D is unclear. This receptor was taken from a female donor with multiple sclerosis, enrolled in a pregnancy study. This specimen was peripheral blood, taken in the third trimester of pregnancy. CDR3: CASRGGGNQPQHF. The CDR3 nucleotides are TGTGCCAGCAGGGGAGGTGGCAATCAGCCCCAGCATTTT.